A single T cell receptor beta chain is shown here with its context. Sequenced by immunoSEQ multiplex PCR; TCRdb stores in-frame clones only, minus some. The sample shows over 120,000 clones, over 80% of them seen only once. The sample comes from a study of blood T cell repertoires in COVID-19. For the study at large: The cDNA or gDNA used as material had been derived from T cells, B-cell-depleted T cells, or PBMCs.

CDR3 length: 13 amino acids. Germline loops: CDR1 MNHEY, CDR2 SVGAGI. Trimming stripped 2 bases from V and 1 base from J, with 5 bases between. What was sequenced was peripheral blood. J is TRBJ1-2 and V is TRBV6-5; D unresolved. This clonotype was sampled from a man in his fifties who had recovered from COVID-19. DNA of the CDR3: TGTGCCAGCAGTTACGACAATAACTATGGCTACACCTTC. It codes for CASSYDNNYGYTF.